The 28 T cell receptor beta chains below come from one sample, sequenced in a study of blood T cell repertoires in COVID-19. Measured with immunoSEQ multiplex PCR; TCRdb has only the in-frame clones, and not every one. The sample shows more than 150,000 clones, 86% of them seen only once. The source material was peripheral blood. These receptors were taken from a man younger than 35 with acute or convalescent COVID-19.

This sequence joins TRBV27 and TRBJ2-3; a possible D gene is TRBD2 (5 bases). V gave up 1 base and J gave up 0 bases, with 14 bases separating them. The germline V gene encodes CDR1 MNHEY and CDR2 SMNVEV (reference sequence). The CDR3 spans 17 residues. As DNA, the CDR3 is TGTGCCAGCAGTTTATTCTTCGGGGTGGCTAGCACAGATACGCAGTATTTT. It encodes CASSLFFGVASTDTQYF.

In nucleotides, the CDR3 is TGTGCCAGCAGCGTAGGCGCTGGGACAGGGGCCGTCGGCACTGAAGCTTTCTTT. It is translated as CASSVGAGTGAVGTEAFF. The chain carries TRBV9 and TRBJ1-1; 10 bases fit TRBD1. The CDR3 runs 18 residues. The germline gives CDR1 SGDLS, CDR2 YYNGEE. J gave up 4 bases and V 0 bases, and 12 bases lay outside the gene matches.

This clone has just a few counts. The rearrangement links TRBV25-1 to TRBJ1-1; D is perhaps TRBD1 (6 bases). Germline V gene sequence: CDR1 MGHDK, CDR2 SYGVNS. This CDR3 is built from 16 residues. Trimming shortened V by 3 bases and J by 6 bases, and 20 bases separated the two germline ends. This chain's CDR3 is CASSDHSRVQGSEAFF. CDR3 sequence (DNA): TGTGCCAGCAGTGACCATTCCCGCGTACAGGGCTCTGAAGCTTTCTTT.

This clone came up once. The rearrangement uses TRBV30 and TRBJ1-1, with 8 bases lining up with TRBD1. Germline trimming cut 3 bases from V and 0 bases from J; bases unmatched to any gene: 6. The CDR3 has 15 amino acids. From germline, CDR1 is GTSNPN and CDR2 SVGIG (reference sequence). In DNA, the CDR3 is TGTGCCTGGAGAGCAGGGGGCCGAATGAACACTGAAGCTTTCTTT. Translated, it gives CAWRAGGRMNTEAFF.

The chain couples TRBV5-4 to TRBJ2-5; 8 bases map to TRBD1. This CDR3 is 15 amino acids long. The V and J ends lost 4 bases and 3 bases, in that order; junction bases with no gene match: 8. CDR1 SGHNT and CDR2 YYREEE come from the germline V gene (reference sequence). CDR3 coding DNA: TGTGCCAGCAGCGATAGACAGGACAGGGAAGAGACCCAGTACTTC. Its protein product is CASSDRQDREETQYF.

V gene TRBV6-1 combines with J gene TRBJ2-3; 11 bases are a match to TRBD2. Per germline, CDR1 MNHNS and CDR2 SASEGT. The CDR3 sequence is 16 residues long. Germline trimming cut 4 bases from V and 5 bases from J; bases unmatched to any gene: 8. CDR3 coding DNA: TGTGCCAGCAGTGTCATAGGGACTAGCGGTAGAGATACGCAGTATTTT. This gives the protein CASSVIGTSGRDTQYF.

The chain carries TRBV27 and TRBJ1-5, with 7 bases matching TRBD1. CDR1 MNHEY and CDR2 SMNVEV come from the germline V gene (reference sequence). CDR3 length: 13 residues. The ends lost 6 bases at V and 6 bases at J; junction bases unmatched: 5. DNA of the CDR3: TGTGCCAGCAGCCCGACAGGGTTTCAGCCCCAGCATTTT. Amino acid sequence: CASSPTGFQPQHF.

V gene TRBV2 combines with J gene TRBJ1-2; D not certain. The CDR3 consists of 12 residues. Per the germline V gene, CDR1 is SNHLY and CDR2 is FYNNEI. Trimming pared 4 bases from V and 0 bases from J, leaving 3 bases between. Here the CDR3 reads CASSATNYGYTF. CDR3 in DNA: TGTGCCAGCAGTGCTACTAACTATGGCTACACCTTC.

A remark on this clone: The same CDR3 also results from other DNA sequences found in this sample. J is TRBJ1-5 and V is TRBV7-6; 9 positions agree with TRBD1. Unmatched junction bases numbered 4, after V lost 5 bases and J lost 2 bases. Germline V lookup: CDR1 SGHVS, CDR2 FNYEAQ. This CDR3 region has 15 residues. The CDR3, as DNA: TGTGCCAGCAGCCCCGGGACAGGGCGCAATCAGCCCCAGCATTTT. Residues: CASSPGTGRNQPQHF.

V and J are TRBV4-1 and TRBJ1-5; D is undetermined. The CDR3 extends over 14 amino acids. Germline CDR1 and CDR2: MGHRA and YSYEKL. V dropped 5 bases and J dropped 1 base, with 9 bases sitting between them. The CDR3 DNA follows: TGCGCCAGCAGCACCGTGGGCAGCAATCAGCCCCAGCATTTT. Its protein is CASSTVGSNQPQHF.

V usage is TRBV7-6 and J usage is TRBJ2-5; 11 positions match TRBD2. The CDR3 covers 15 residues. The trim removed 7 bases at V and 2 bases at J, leaving 6 bases unmatched. Germline V gives CDR1 SGHVS, CDR2 FNYEAQ. This CDR3 is CASTLSGGGQETQYF. The CDR3 DNA reads as TGTGCCAGCACCCTTAGCGGGGGGGGTCAAGAGACCCAGTACTTC.

J is TRBJ1-1 and V is TRBV19, with a tentative D call TRBD1 (6 bases). Germline V CDR1 and CDR2: LNHDA, SQIVND (reference sequence). The V and J ends lost 5 bases and 1 base respectively, with 14 bases between them. This CDR3 spans 15 amino acids. For the CDR3, the DNA is TGTGCCAGTAGTCCGTCGGGACACCCGAACACTGAAGCTTTCTTT. Its translation is CASSPSGHPNTEAFF. Complete variable domain (other parts from reference TRBV19 and TRBJ1-1): DGGITQSPKYLFRKEGQNVTLSCEQNLNHDAMYWYRQDPGQGLRLIYYSQIVNDFQKGDIAEGYSVSREKKESFPLTVTSAQKNPTAFYLCASSPSGHPNTEAFFGQGTRLTVV.

The CDR3: CASSSFGSNSYNEQFF. The CDR3 region has the DNA TGTGCCAGCAGCTCCTTTGGTAGCAATTCCTACAATGAGCAGTTCTTC. V and J are TRBV7-9 and TRBJ2-1; D remains unclear. This CDR3 has 16 amino acids. V gave up 4 bases and J gave up 1 base, with 14 bases separating them. Germline V gives CDR1 SEHNR, CDR2 FQNEAQ (reference sequence).

The chain recombines TRBV24-1 with TRBJ2-1; 9 positions match TRBD2. Germline loops: CDR1 KGHDR, CDR2 SFDVKD. This CDR3 is built from 13 residues. V gave up 4 bases and J gave up 9 bases; unmatched junction bases: 3. In nucleotides, the CDR3 is TGTGCCACCAGTGACCGCGGGGGGGGTGAGCAGTTCTTC. This translates into CATSDRGGGEQFF.

The gene calls are TRBV27 and TRBJ1-2; D perhaps matches TRBD1 (5 bases). The CDR3 loop spans 12 amino acids. Trimming stripped 5 bases from V and 5 bases from J, with 9 bases between. Germline CDR1 is MNHEY and CDR2 is SMNVEV (reference sequence). As DNA, the CDR3 is TGTGCCAGCAGTGCCAGGGATTATGGCTACACCTTC. It is translated as CASSARDYGYTF.

In this sample, this clone turned up a few times. This chain joins TRBV5-1 and TRBJ1-4, with TRBD1 matching over 7 bases. V shed 5 bases, J shed 5 bases, and the junction held 3 bases outside the gene matches. The CDR3 spans 13 residues. Germline assignment: CDR1 SGHRS and CDR2 YFSETQ. The CDR3 region has the DNA TGCGCCAGCAGAGGACAGGAAAATGAAAAACTGTTTTTT. Translating gives CASRGQENEKLFF. Drawing the rest from reference TRBV5-1 and TRBJ1-4, the complete variable domain is KAGVTQTPRYLIKTRGQQVTLSCSPISGHRSVSWYQQTPGQGLQFLFEYFSETQRNKGNFPGRFSGRQFSNSRSEMNVSTLELGDSALYLCASRGQENEKLFFGSGTQLSVL.

This chain joins TRBV10-2 and TRBJ1-6; weak D call: TRBD1 (5 bases). The V end was cut by 2 bases, the J end by 9 bases, with 11 bases between. The CDR3 totals 14 residues. The germline CDR1 and CDR2 sequences are WSHSY and SAAADI. CDR3 nucleotide sequence: TGCGCCAGCAGTGAGGTCAGGGAAGGTTCACCCCTCCACTTT. Its translation is CASSEVREGSPLHF.

The V call is TRBV2, the J call TRBJ1-1; 7 bases map to TRBD1. Germline CDR1 and CDR2: SNHLY and FYNNEI. The V and J ends lost 7 bases and 8 bases, in that order; junction bases with no gene match: 10. The CDR3 has 13 amino acids. The CDR3 loop reads CASTVNRGGEAFF. The CDR3 bases are TGTGCCAGCACTGTGAACAGGGGAGGAGAAGCTTTCTTT.

This chain's CDR3 is CASSQDKAGLGVAEQYV. CDR3 in DNA: TGTGCCAGCAGCCAAGATAAGGCAGGCTTAGGGGTAGCCGAGCAGTACGTC. V and J are TRBV14 and TRBJ2-7, with TRBD1 as a possible D gene (5 bases). This CDR3 spans 17 amino acids. Germline V gene data show CDR1 as SGHDN and CDR2 as FVKESK. V gave up 0 bases and J gave up 6 bases, with 21 bases separating them.

This chain joins TRBV24-1 and TRBJ2-5, with D possibly matching TRBD1 (6 bases). The CDR3 is 12 residues long. The germline V gene has CDR1 KGHDR and CDR2 SFDVKD. Trimming took off 5 bases at V and 4 bases at J, with 7 bases between the two ends. The CDR3 coding sequence is TGTGCCACCAGTGGGGGGCCAGAGACCCAGTACTTC. It translates to CATSGGPETQYF.

The chain recombines TRBV10-3 with TRBJ2-7, with D possibly being TRBD1 (6 bases). The CDR3 is made up of 12 amino acids. V was shortened by 6 bases and J by 6 bases, with 12 bases between the two germline ends. Germline lookup yields CDR1 ENHRY and CDR2 SYGVKD. The CDR3 DNA reads as TGTGCCATCAGCCGTCAAGGGGGCGAGCAGTACGTC. This translates into CAISRQGGEQYV.

The rearrangement joins TRBV28 to TRBJ2-5; TRBD1 agrees at 11 bases. Germline V lookup: CDR1 MDHEN, CDR2 SYDVKM. This CDR3 contains 15 residues. J gave up 5 bases and V 2 bases, and 4 bases lay outside the gene matches. The CDR3 loop is CASSLRTGGWETQYF. Here the CDR3 DNA reads TGTGCCAGCAGTTTACGGACAGGGGGCTGGGAGACCCAGTACTTC.

The V gene is TRBV9, the J gene TRBJ2-1, with 7 bases aligning to TRBD1. J was trimmed by 7 bases and V by 3 bases; bases with no gene match: 10. The CDR3 spans 15 residues. Germline CDR1 SGDLS, CDR2 YYNGEE. CDR3 amino acids: CASSAPTGSRNEQFF. The DNA of the CDR3 is TGTGCCAGCAGCGCTCCGACAGGGTCAAGGAATGAGCAGTTCTTC.

The CDR3 DNA is TGTGCCAGCAGTGACCCTTGGAGCTCCTACGAGCAGTACGTC. Its protein is CASSDPWSSYEQYV. This chain joins TRBV6-1 and TRBJ2-7, with D unresolved. The germline gives CDR1 MNHNS, CDR2 SASEGT. This CDR3 is 14 amino acids long. V lost 3 bases, J lost 0 bases, and 9 bases lay in between.

The genes are TRBV5-4 and TRBJ1-6, with D tentatively TRBD1 (5 bases). This CDR3 is built from 14 residues. Trimming cost V 0 bases and J 5 bases, with 6 bases left between them. Germline V lookup: CDR1 SGHNT, CDR2 YYREEE (reference sequence). In DNA, the CDR3 is TGTGCCAGCAGCTTGGACAGGAATAATTCACCCCTCCACTTT. Translated, it gives CASSLDRNNSPLHF.

The genes are TRBV5-5 and TRBJ2-7; weak D call: TRBD1 (5 bases). Looked up from germline, CDR1 is SGHKS and CDR2 is YYEKEE (reference sequence). This CDR3 has 15 amino acids. V dropped 4 bases and J dropped 0 bases, with 14 bases sitting between them. The CDR3 region has the DNA TGTGCCAGCAGCCCCCAACAGGACAACTCCTACGAGCAGTACTTC. Protein: CASSPQQDNSYEQYF.

J is TRBJ1-5 and V is TRBV6-1; D is unclear. V was clipped by 1 base and J by 2 bases, with 6 bases between them. CDR3 length: 14 amino acids. CDR1 and CDR2 (germline): MNHNS, SASEGT. CDR3: CASSEGQGNQPQHF. The CDR3 nucleotides read TGTGCCAGCAGTGAAGGGCAGGGCAATCAGCCCCAGCATTTT.

The rearrangement links TRBV5-1 to TRBJ1-3, with 9 bases matching TRBD1. Trimming removed 7 bases from V and 4 bases from J; junction bases left unmatched: 3. The CDR3 has 13 amino acids. Per the germline V gene, CDR1 is SGHRS and CDR2 is YFSETQ. The CDR3 nucleotides read TGCGCCAGCCCCGGACAGGGGGGAAACACCATATATTTT. It codes for CASPGQGGNTIYF.